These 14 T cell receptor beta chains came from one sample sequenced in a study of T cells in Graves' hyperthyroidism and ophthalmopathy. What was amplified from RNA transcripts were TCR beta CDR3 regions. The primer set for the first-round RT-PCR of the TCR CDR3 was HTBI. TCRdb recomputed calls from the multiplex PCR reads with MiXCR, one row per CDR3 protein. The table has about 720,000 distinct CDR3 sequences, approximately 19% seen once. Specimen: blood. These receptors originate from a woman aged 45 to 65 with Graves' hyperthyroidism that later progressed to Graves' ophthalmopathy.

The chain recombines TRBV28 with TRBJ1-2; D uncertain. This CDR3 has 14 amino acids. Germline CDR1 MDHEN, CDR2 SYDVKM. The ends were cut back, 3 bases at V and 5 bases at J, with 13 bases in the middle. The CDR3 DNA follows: TGTGCCAGCAGTTTCTTTCTGTCGTCTTATGGCTACACCTTC. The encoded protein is CASSFFLSSYGYTF.

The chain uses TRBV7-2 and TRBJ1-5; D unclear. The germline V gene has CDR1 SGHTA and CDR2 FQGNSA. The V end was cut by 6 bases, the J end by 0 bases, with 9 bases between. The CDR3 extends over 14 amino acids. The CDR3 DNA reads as TGTGCCAGCAGGGGGAGATATAGCAATCAGCCCCAGCATTTT. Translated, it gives CASRGRYSNQPQHF.

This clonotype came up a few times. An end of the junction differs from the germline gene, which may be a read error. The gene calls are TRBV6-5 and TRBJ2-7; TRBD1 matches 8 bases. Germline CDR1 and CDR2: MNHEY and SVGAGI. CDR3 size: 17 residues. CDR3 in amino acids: CASSPPTRQGTSHEQYF. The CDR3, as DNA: TGTGCCAGCAGCCCGCCCACCAGACAGGGGACCTCCCACGAGCAGTACTTC.

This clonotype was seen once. CDR3 amino acids: CSVELYRGNGETQYF. CDR3 DNA sequence: TGCAGCGTTGAACTTTACAGGGGTAACGGGGAGACCCAGTACTTC. The chain employs TRBV29-1 and TRBJ2-5; 7 bases are a match to TRBD1. In germline, CDR1 is SQVTM, CDR2 ANQGSEA. The CDR3 runs 15 residues. V gave up 2 bases and J gave up 5 bases; unmatched junction bases: 11.

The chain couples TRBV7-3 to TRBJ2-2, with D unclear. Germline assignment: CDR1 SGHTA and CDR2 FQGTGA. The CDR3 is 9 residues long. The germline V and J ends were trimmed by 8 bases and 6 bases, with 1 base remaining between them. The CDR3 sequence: CASPGELFF. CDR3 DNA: TGTGCCAGCCCCGGGGAGCTGTTTTTT. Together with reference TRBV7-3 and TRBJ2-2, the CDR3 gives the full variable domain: GAGVSQTPSNKVTEKGKYVELRCDPISGHTALYWYRQSLGQGPEFLIYFQGTGAADDSGLPNDRFFAVRPEGSVSTLKIQRTERGDSAVYLCASPGELFFGEGSRLTVL.

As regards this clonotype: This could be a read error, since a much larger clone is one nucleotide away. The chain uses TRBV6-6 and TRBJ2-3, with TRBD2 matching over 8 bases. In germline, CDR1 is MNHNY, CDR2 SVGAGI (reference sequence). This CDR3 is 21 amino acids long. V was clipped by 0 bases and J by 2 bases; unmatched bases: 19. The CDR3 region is CASSYSTPAGFVAGPTDTQYF. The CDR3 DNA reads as TGTGCCAGCAGTTACTCGACCCCTGCCGGCTTTGTAGCGGGGCCCACAGATACGCAGTATTTT.

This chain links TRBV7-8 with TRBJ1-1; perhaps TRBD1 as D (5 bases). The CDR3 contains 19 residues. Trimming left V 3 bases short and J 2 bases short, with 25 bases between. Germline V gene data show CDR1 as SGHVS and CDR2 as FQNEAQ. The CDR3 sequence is CASSLAAGKGARGNTEAFF. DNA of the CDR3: TGTGCCAGCAGCTTGGCCGCAGGAAAAGGGGCCCGGGGAAACACTGAAGCTTTCTTT.

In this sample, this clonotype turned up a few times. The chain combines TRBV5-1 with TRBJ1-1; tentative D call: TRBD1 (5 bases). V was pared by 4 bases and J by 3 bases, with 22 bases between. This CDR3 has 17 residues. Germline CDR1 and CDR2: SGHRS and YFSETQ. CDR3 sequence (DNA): TGCGCCAGCAGCCGTGGTGTGGGGGGGGATTTTTACACTGAAGCTTTCTTT. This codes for CASSRGVGGDFYTEAFF. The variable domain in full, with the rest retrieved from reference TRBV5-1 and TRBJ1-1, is KAGVTQTPRYLIKTRGQQVTLSCSPISGHRSVSWYQQTPGQGLQFLFEYFSETQRNKGNFPGRFSGRQFSNSRSEMNVSTLELGDSALYLCASSRGVGGDFYTEAFFGQGTRLTVV.

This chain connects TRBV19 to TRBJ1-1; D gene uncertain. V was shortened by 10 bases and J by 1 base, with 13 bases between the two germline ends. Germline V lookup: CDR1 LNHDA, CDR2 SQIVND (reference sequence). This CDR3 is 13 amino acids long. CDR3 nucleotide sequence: TGTGCCACCACCGCGACGAGGAACACTGAAGCTTTCTTT. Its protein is CATTATRNTEAFF.

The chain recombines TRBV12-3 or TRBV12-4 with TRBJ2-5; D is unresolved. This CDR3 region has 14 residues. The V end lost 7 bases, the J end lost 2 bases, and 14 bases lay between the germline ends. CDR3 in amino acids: CASTVYSEQETQYF. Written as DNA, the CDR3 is TGTGCCAGCACAGTTTATTCGGAACAAGAGACCCAGTACTTC.

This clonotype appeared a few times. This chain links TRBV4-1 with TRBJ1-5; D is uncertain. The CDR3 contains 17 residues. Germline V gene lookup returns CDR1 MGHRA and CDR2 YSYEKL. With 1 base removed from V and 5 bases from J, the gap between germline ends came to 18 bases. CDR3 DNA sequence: TGCGCCAGCAGCCAAGTTCGAGGGAGAGTGGGCGATCAGCCCCAGCATTTT. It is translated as CASSQVRGRVGDQPQHF.

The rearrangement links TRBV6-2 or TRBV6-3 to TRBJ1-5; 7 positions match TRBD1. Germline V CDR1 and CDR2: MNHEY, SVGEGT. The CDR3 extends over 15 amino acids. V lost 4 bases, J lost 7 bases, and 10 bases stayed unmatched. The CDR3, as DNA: TGTGCCAGCAGTTCCCAACAGGGGCTGGGGCAGCCCCAGCATTTT. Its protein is CASSSQQGLGQPQHF.

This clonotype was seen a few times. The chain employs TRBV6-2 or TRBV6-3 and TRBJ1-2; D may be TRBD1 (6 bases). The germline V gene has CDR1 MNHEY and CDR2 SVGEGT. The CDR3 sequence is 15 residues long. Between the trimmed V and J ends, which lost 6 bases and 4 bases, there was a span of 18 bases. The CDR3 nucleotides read TGTGCCAGCAGCCTTTTCAGAAGGACAGTCTATGGCTACACCTTC. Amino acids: CASSLFRRTVYGYTF.

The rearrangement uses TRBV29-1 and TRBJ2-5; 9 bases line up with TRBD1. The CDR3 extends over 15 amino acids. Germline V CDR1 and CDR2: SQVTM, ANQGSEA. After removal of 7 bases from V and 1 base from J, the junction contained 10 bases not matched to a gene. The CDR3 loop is CSAGPGQGLQETQYF. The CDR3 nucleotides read TGCAGCGCTGGACCGGGACAGGGACTCCAAGAGACCCAGTACTTC.